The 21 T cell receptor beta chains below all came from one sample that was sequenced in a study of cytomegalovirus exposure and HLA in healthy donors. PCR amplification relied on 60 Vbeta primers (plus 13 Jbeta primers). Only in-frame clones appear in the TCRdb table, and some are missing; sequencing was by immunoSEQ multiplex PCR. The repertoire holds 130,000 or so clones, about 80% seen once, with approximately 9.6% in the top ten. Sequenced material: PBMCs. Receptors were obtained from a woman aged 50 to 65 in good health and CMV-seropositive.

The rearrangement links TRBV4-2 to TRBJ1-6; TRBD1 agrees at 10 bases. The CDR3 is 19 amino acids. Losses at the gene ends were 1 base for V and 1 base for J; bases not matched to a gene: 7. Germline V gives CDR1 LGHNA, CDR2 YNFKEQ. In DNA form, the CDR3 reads TGTGCCAGCAGCCAAGTTAGTGGGACAGGGGATTCCTATAATTCACCCCTCCACTTT. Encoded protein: CASSQVSGTGDSYNSPLHF.

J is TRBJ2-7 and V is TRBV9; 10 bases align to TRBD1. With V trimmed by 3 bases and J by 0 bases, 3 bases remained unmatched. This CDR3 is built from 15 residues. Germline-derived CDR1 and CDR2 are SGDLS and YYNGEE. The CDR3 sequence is CASSAGQGNSYEQYF. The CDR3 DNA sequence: TGTGCCAGCAGCGCGGGACAGGGGAACTCCTACGAGCAGTACTTC.

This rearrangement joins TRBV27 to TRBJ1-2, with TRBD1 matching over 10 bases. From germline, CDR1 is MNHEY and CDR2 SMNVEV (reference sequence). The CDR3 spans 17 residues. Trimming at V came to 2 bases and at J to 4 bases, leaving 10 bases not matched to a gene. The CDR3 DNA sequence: TGTGCCAGCAGTTTAGAGGGGACAGGGGTTTTCGGCTATGGCTACACCTTC. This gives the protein CASSLEGTGVFGYGYTF.

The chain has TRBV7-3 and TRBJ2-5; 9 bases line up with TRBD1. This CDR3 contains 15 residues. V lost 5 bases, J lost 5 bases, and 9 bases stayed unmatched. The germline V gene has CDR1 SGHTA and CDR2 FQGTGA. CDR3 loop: CASSPTGGAGETQYF. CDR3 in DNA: TGTGCCAGCAGCCCCACAGGGGGCGCAGGGGAGACCCAGTACTTC.

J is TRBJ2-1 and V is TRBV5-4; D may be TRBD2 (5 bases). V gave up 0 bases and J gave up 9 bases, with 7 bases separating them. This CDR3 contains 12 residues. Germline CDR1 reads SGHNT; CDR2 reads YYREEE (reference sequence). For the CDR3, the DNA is TGTGCCAGCAGCTTGGAACGGGGTGAGCAGTTCTTC. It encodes CASSLERGEQFF.

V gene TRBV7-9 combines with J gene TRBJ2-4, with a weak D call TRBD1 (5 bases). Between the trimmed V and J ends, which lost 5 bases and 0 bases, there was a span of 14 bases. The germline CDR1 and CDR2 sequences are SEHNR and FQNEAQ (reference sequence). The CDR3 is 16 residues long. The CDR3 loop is CASSPSDTLAKNIQYF. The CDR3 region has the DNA TGTGCCAGCAGCCCATCGGACACACTAGCCAAAAACATTCAGTACTTC.

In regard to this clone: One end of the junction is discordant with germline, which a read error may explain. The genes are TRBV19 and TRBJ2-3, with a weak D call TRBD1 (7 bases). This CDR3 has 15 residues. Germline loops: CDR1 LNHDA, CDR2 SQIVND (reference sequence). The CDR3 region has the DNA TGTGCCAGTACCACCAGGCAGGGGGGCACAAATACGCAGTATTTT. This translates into CASTTRQGGTNTQYF.

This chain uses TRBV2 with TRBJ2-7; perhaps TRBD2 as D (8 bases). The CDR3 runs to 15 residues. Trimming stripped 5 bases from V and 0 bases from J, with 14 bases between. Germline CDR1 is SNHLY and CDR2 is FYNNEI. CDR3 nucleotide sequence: TGTGCCAGCAGTAGGGGGCGGGAGGACTCCTACGAGCAGTACTTC. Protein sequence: CASSRGREDSYEQYF.

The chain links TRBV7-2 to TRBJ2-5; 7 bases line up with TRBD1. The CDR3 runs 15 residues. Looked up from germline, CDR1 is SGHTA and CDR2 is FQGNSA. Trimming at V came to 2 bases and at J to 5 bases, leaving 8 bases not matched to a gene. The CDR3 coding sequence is TGTGCCAGCAGCTTAAAGGGGGCGCGTTTGGAGACCCAGTACTTC. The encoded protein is CASSLKGARLETQYF.

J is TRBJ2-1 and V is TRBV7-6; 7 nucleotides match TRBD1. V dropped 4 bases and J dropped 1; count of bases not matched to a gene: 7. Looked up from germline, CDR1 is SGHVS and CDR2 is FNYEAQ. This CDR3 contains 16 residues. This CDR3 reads CASSSRGRLSYNEQFF. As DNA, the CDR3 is TGTGCCAGCAGCTCCAGGGGGAGACTGTCCTACAATGAGCAGTTCTTC.

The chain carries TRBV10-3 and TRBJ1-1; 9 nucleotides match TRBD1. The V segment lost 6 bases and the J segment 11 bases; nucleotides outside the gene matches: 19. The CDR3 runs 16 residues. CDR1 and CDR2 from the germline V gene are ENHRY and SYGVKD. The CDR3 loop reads CAISSQRDRVLVAAFF. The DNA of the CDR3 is TGTGCCATCAGCAGCCAAAGGGACAGGGTCCTGGTGGCGGCTTTCTTT.

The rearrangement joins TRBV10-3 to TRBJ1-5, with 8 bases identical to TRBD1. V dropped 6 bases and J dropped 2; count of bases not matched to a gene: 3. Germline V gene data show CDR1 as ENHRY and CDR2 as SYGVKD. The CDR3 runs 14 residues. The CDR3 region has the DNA TGTGCCATCAGGGACAGGGTACGCAATCAGCCCCAGCATTTT. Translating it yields CAIRDRVRNQPQHF.

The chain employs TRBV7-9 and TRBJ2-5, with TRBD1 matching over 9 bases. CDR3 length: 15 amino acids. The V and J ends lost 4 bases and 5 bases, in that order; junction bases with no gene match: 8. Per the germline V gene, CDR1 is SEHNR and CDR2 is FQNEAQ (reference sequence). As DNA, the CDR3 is TGTGCCAGCAGCTATGCCGGGACAGGGACGGAGACCCAGTACTTC. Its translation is CASSYAGTGTETQYF. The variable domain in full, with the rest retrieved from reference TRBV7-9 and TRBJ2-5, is DTGVSQNPRHKITKRGQNVTFRCDPISEHNRLYWYRQTLGQGPEFLTYFQNEAQLEKSRLLSDRFSAERPKGSFSTLEIQRTEQGDSAMYLCASSYAGTGTETQYFGPGTRLLVL.

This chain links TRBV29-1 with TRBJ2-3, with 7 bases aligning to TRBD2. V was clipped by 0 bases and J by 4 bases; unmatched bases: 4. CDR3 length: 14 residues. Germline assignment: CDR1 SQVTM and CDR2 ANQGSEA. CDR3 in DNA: TGCAGCGTTGAAGATGGGGGGGGTGCAGATACGCAGTATTTT. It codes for CSVEDGGGADTQYF.

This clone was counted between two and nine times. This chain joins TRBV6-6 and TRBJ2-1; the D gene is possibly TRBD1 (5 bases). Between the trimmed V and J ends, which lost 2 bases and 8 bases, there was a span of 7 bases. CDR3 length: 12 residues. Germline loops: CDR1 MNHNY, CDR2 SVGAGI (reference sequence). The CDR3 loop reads CASSYTGDEQFF. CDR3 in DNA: TGTGCCAGCAGTTACACAGGAGATGAGCAGTTCTTC.

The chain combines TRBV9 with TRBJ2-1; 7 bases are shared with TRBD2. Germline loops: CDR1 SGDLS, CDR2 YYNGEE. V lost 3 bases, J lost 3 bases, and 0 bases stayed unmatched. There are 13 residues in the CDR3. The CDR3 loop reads CASSGTSYNEQFF. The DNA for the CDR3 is TGTGCCAGCAGCGGGACTAGCTACAATGAGCAGTTCTTC.

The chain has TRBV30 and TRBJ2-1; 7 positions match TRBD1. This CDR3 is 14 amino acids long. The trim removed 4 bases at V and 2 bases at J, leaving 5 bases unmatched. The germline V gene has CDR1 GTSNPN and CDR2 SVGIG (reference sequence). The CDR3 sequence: CAWTDRVAYNEQFF. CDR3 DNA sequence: TGTGCCTGGACCGACAGGGTGGCCTACAATGAGCAGTTCTTC.

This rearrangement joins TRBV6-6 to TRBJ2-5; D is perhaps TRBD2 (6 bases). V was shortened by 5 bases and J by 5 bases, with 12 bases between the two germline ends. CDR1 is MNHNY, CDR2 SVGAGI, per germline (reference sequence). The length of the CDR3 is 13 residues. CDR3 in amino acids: CASSTSYIETQYF. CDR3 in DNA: TGTGCCAGCAGTACTAGCTACATCGAGACCCAGTACTTC.

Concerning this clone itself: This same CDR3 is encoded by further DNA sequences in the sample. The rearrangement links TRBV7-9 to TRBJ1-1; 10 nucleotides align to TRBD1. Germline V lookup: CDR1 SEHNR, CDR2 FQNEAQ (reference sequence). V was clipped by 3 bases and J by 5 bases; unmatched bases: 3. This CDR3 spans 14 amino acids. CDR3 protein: CASSLGQGNTEAFF. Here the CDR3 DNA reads TGTGCCAGCAGCTTGGGACAGGGGAATACTGAAGCTTTCTTT.

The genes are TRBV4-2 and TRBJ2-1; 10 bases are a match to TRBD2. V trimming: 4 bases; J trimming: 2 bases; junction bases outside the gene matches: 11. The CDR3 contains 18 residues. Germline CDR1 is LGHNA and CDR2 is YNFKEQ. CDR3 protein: CASSLCCPLAGAYNEQFF. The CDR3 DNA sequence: TGTGCCAGCAGCCTTTGTTGCCCTCTAGCGGGAGCCTACAATGAGCAGTTCTTC.

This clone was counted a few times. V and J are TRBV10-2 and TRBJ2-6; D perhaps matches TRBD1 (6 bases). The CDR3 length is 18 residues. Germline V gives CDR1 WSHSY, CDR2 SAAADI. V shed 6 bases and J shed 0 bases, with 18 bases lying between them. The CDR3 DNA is TGCGCCAGCAGCGGGACCACAGGGAAGAGCTCTGGGGCCAACGTCCTGACTTTC. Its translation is CASSGTTGKSSGANVLTF.